The source of this T cell receptor (beta chain) is a study of blood T cell repertoires in COVID-19. The wider study: The United States, Italy and Spain provided the acute and convalescent COVID-19 samples. Sample material is recorded as cDNA or gDNA derived from T cells, B-cell-depleted T cells, or PBMCs.

Under the authors' procedure: Scientists estimated how many nucleated cells there were by amplifying reference gene primers. TCRdb keeps only in-frame clones here, not all; method: immunoSEQ multiplex PCR. V, J and clone size were drawn from that table, and D and trimming were deduced from the DNA. This sample carries about 210,000 clones, under 95% of them seen once, and the ten largest clones take more than 0.95%. Looked up from germline, CDR1 is LNHNV and CDR2 is YYDKDF (reference sequence). V gave up 0 bases and J gave up 10 bases; unmatched junction bases: 12. This CDR3 has 15 amino acids. The rearrangement joins TRBV15 to TRBJ2-7, with 7 bases lining up with TRBD2. The sequence was obtained from a man aged 30 to 39 with acute or convalescent COVID-19. The sample was peripheral blood. The chain's CDR3 is CATSRDPGGNREQYF. CDR3 coding DNA: TGTGCCACCAGCAGAGACCCCGGGGGGAATCGGGAACAGTACTTC. Full variable domain (remainder filled in from reference TRBV15 and TRBJ2-7): DAMVIQNPRYQVTQFGKPVTLSCSQTLNHNVMYWYQQKSSQAPKLLFHYYDKDFNNEADTPDNFQSRRPNTSFCFLDIRSPGLGDTAMYLCATSRDPGGNREQYFGPGTRLTVT.